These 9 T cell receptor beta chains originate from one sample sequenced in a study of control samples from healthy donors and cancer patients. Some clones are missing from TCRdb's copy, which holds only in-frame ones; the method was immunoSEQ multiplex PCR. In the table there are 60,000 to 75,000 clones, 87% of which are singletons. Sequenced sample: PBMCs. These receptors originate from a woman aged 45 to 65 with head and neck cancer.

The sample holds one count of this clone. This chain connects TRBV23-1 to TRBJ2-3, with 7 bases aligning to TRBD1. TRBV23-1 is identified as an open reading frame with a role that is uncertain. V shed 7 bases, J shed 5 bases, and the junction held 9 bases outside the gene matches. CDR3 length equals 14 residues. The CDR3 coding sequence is TGCGCCAGCACGCGCGGACAGGCGAGAGATACGCAGTATTTT. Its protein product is CASTRGQARDTQYF.

For the CDR3, the DNA is TGCGCCAGCAGTCAACTCGGGGGGTCAGCCTACAATGAGCAGTTCTTC. Protein sequence: CASSQLGGSAYNEQFF. V and J are TRBV5-1 and TRBJ2-1; 7 bases align to TRBD2. The length of the CDR3 is 16 residues. The trim removed 5 bases at V and 2 bases at J, leaving 10 bases unmatched. Germline V gene lookup returns CDR1 SGHRS and CDR2 YFSETQ.

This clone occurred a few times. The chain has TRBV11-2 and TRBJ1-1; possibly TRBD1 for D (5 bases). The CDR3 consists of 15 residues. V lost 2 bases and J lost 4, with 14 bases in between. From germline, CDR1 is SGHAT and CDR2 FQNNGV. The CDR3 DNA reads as TGTGCCAGCAGCTTAATCCCACCTCAGGGCACTGAAGCTTTCTTT. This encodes CASSLIPPQGTEAFF. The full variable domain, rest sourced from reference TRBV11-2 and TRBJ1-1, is EAGVAQSPRYKIIEKRQSVAFWCNPISGHATLYWYQQILGQGPKLLIQFQNNGVVDDSQLPKDRFSAERLKGVDSTLKIQPAKLEDSAVYLCASSLIPPQGTEAFFGQGTRLTVV.

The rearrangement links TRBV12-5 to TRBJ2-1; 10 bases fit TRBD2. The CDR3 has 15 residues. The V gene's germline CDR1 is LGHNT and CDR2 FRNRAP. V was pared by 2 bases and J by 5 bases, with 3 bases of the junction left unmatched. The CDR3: CASGLLSGGNNEQFF. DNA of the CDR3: TGTGCTAGTGGTTTGCTTAGCGGGGGGAACAATGAGCAGTTCTTC.

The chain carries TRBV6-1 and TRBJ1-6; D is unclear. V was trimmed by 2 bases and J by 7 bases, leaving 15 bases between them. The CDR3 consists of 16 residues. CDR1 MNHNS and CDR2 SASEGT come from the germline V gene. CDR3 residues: CASSEPRPALNSPLHF. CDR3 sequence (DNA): TGTGCCAGCAGTGAACCCCGCCCAGCCCTAAATTCACCCCTCCACTTT.

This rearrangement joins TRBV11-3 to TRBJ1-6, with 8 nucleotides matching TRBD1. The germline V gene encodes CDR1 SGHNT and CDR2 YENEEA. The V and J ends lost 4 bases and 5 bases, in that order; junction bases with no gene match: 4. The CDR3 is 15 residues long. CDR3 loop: CASSSGTGNNSPLHF. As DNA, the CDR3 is TGTGCCAGCAGCTCCGGGACAGGAAATAATTCACCCCTCCACTTT.

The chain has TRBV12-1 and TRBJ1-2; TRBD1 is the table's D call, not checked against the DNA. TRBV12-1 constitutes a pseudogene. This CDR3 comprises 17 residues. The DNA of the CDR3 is TGTGCCAGCAGCCGGCGAATAGGGAAAGAGTGGGGCAAGAGCTACACCTTC. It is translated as CASSRRIGKEWGKSYTF.

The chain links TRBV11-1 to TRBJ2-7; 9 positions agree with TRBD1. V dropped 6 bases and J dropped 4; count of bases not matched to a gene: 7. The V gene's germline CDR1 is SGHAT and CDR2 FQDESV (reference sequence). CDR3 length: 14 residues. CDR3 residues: CASSPGQGRYEQYF. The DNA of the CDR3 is TGTGCCAGCAGTCCCGGACAGGGGAGATACGAGCAGTACTTC.

The chain's CDR3 is CASSISGQGGNYGYTF. The CDR3 nucleotides read TGTGCCAGTAGTATAAGCGGACAGGGGGGGAACTATGGCTACACCTTC. V gene TRBV19 combines with J gene TRBJ1-2; 10 nucleotides align to TRBD1. The germline CDR1 and CDR2 sequences are LNHDA and SQIVND (reference sequence). CDR3 length: 16 amino acids. Trimming at V came to 2 bases and at J to 2 bases, leaving 5 bases not matched to a gene.